The 16 T cell receptor beta chains given below trace back to one sample, sequenced in a study of blood T cell repertoires in COVID-19. Profiled with immunoSEQ multiplex PCR; TCRdb holds only in-frame clones, not every one. Of roughly 76,000 clones in the sample, 75% to 95% were seen once. The sample was peripheral blood. The source is a woman aged 55 to 70 with active COVID-19.

This clone was seen a single time. The sample holds other DNA sequences that translate to the same CDR3. The chain combines TRBV28 with TRBJ2-1; TRBD2 matches at 12 bases. CDR3 size: 15 residues. Germline CDR1 is MDHEN and CDR2 is SYDVKM. Trimming removed 5 bases from V and 4 bases from J; junction bases left unmatched: 3. CDR3: CASSPGTSGYNEQFF. DNA of the CDR3: TGTGCCAGCAGTCCCGGGACTAGCGGGTACAATGAGCAGTTCTTC.

The V call is TRBV27, the J call TRBJ2-5; D remains ambiguous. Germline CDR1 reads MNHEY; CDR2 reads SMNVEV (reference sequence). The CDR3 sequence is 14 residues long. The V end was cut by 4 bases, the J end by 5 bases, with 14 bases between. CDR3 bases: TGTGCCAGCAGTTCCCTGGCTAGATTGGAGACCCAGTACTTC. It is translated as CASSSLARLETQYF.

The rearrangement links TRBV10-3 to TRBJ2-3, with D possibly being TRBD1 (5 bases). This CDR3 comprises 14 residues. Looked up from germline, CDR1 is ENHRY and CDR2 is SYGVKD. The ends were cut back, 3 bases at V and 3 bases at J, with 10 bases in the middle. CDR3 loop: CAISDREGTDTQYF. For the CDR3, the DNA is TGTGCCATCAGTGACAGGGAAGGGACAGATACGCAGTATTTT.

The genes are TRBV9 and TRBJ2-3, with D perhaps TRBD2 (6 bases). Germline lookup yields CDR1 SGDLS and CDR2 YYNGEE. With 4 bases removed from V and 2 bases from J, the gap between germline ends came to 14 bases. This CDR3 region has 15 residues. The CDR3 loop reads CASSIQTRTTDTQYF. The CDR3 coding sequence is TGTGCCAGCAGCATACAGACTAGGACCACAGATACGCAGTATTTT.

The V call is TRBV29-1, the J call TRBJ2-3; TRBD1 is a possible D gene (5 bases). Trimming removed 1 base at V and 1 base at J, with 15 bases between. Per the germline V gene, CDR1 is SQVTM and CDR2 is ANQGSEA. The CDR3 covers 16 residues. DNA of the CDR3: TGCAGCGTTGAAGGGGGCTTTAGTGGCGGCACAGATACGCAGTATTTT. Its translation is CSVEGGFSGGTDTQYF.

This sequence joins TRBV20-1 and TRBJ2-1; 9 bases map to TRBD2. Losses at the gene ends were 3 bases for V and 5 bases for J; bases not matched to a gene: 5. The germline CDR1 and CDR2 sequences are DFQATT and SNEGSKA (reference sequence). This CDR3 has 14 amino acids. The CDR3 DNA sequence: TGCAGTGCTAGTTCTAGCGGGAACAACAATGAGCAGTTCTTC. It codes for CSASSSGNNNEQFF.

The chain uses TRBV4-1 and TRBJ1-1; D is perhaps TRBD1 (6 bases). Germline CDR1 is MGHRA and CDR2 is YSYEKL. The CDR3 is 13 residues long. V gave up 6 bases and J gave up 1 base, with 9 bases separating them. The CDR3 reads CASRQTGNTEAFF. In DNA form, the CDR3 reads TGCGCCAGCAGACAGACAGGGAACACTGAAGCTTTCTTT.

V gene TRBV4-1 combines with J gene TRBJ1-1, with D unresolved. Germline CDR1 reads MGHRA; CDR2 reads YSYEKL. V gave up 0 bases and J gave up 1 base, with 3 bases separating them. The CDR3 sequence is 13 residues long. CDR3 sequence (DNA): TGCGCCAGCAGCCAAGATCGGAACACTGAAGCTTTCTTT. Amino acids: CASSQDRNTEAFF.

The J gene is TRBJ2-1, the V gene TRBV5-6, with D uncertain. V lost 1 base and J 2 bases, leaving 10 bases between the germline ends. CDR1 is SGHDT and CDR2 is YYEEEE in the germline V gene. The CDR3 has 15 amino acids. The CDR3 sequence is CASSLRGGPYNEQFF. DNA of the CDR3: TGTGCCAGCAGCTTGAGAGGCGGTCCCTACAATGAGCAGTTCTTC.

The chain uses TRBV19 and TRBJ2-5; a weak D match, TRBD2 (6 bases). V gave up 9 bases and J gave up 4 bases, with 15 bases separating them. CDR1 is LNHDA, CDR2 SQIVND, per germline (reference sequence). The CDR3 spans 13 residues. CDR3 loop: CASARAAGETQYF. The CDR3, as DNA: TGTGCCAGCGCAAGGGCAGCGGGAGAGACCCAGTACTTC.

The V gene is TRBV5-1, the J gene TRBJ2-7, with 9 bases that match TRBD1. The CDR3 has 19 amino acids. Per the germline V gene, CDR1 is SGHRS and CDR2 is YFSETQ. The V gene end was trimmed by 0 bases and the J gene end by 3 bases; junction bases not matched to a gene: 16. The CDR3 reads CASSLARSRTDRGNYEQYF. The CDR3 DNA is TGCGCCAGCAGCTTGGCAAGATCAAGGACGGACAGGGGCAACTACGAGCAGTACTTC.

The chain couples TRBV5-4 to TRBJ2-5; no definite D call. Trimming took off 1 base at V and 2 bases at J, with 6 bases between the two ends. The CDR3 runs 13 residues. Germline CDR1 reads SGHNT; CDR2 reads YYREEE (reference sequence). The CDR3 region is CASSLTEQETQYF. CDR3 nucleotides: TGTGCCAGCAGCTTGACAGAACAAGAGACCCAGTACTTC.

The J gene is TRBJ2-7, the V gene TRBV7-2; a weak D match, TRBD2 (6 bases). Trimming cost V 5 bases and J 3 bases, with 17 bases left between them. CDR3 size: 15 residues. Germline CDR1 SGHTA, CDR2 FQGNSA. CDR3 residues: CASSRPGVGIYEQYF. CDR3 sequence (DNA): TGTGCCAGCAGCCGGCCGGGGGTGGGCATCTACGAGCAGTACTTC.

This clone was found once. In DNA form, the CDR3 reads TGCGCCAGCAGCTCCCAGCCCCCTAGCACTGAAGCTTTCTTT. It encodes CASSSQPPSTEAFF. The V call is TRBV5-1, the J call TRBJ1-1; D gene unclear. Germline CDR1 reads SGHRS; CDR2 reads YFSETQ. V lost 3 bases, J lost 4 bases, and 13 bases lay in between. This CDR3 comprises 14 residues.

The chain uses TRBV27 and TRBJ2-1; D gene uncertain. This CDR3 has 12 amino acids. Trimming left V 5 bases short and J 7 bases short, with 9 bases between. In germline, CDR1 is MNHEY, CDR2 SMNVEV (reference sequence). The CDR3 DNA follows: TGTGCCAGCAGTATCAACACAAATGAGCAGTTCTTC. It yields the protein CASSINTNEQFF.

This chain links TRBV6-5 with TRBJ1-2; possible D gene TRBD1, 6 bases. The V gene lost 5 bases and the J gene lost 8 bases, with 21 bases spanning the gap. The CDR3 is 15 residues long. Germline CDR1 MNHEY, CDR2 SVGAGI. The CDR3 reads CASSKPGQSSSGYTF. In DNA form, the CDR3 reads TGTGCCAGCAGTAAGCCCGGACAGAGCTCATCCGGCTACACCTTC.